Presented here are 27 T cell receptor beta chains from one specimen sequenced in a study of cytomegalovirus exposure and HLA in healthy donors (dated by TCRdb to 2015 to 2018). Library construction relied on the immunoSEQ multiplex PCR assay. The multiplex PCR relied on a mix of 60 forward primers for TCR Vbeta segments and 13 reverse primers for TCR Jbeta segments. In its TCRdb copy, this immuneACCESS table keeps in-frame sequences only and misses some clones. Where compared with another copy, unresolved V genes explain less than half of these, and the others have no known cause. This sample lists some 87,000 clones; roughly 70% were detected once. The ten largest clones take up roughly 15% of the sample. The sequenced sample consisted of PBMCs. These receptors were obtained from a woman aged 45-65 years in good health and CMV-seropositive.

The V call is TRBV5-1, the J call TRBJ1-1; 10 nucleotides align to TRBD1. Trimming at V came to 1 base and at J to 1 base, leaving 7 bases not matched to a gene. The V gene's germline CDR1 is SGHRS and CDR2 YFSETQ. The CDR3 runs 17 residues. The CDR3 bases are TGCGCCAGCAGCTTGTCCCGACAGGGGGCGGGGAACACTGAAGCTTTCTTT. Protein: CASSLSRQGAGNTEAFF.

Points on this clone: Germline is not matched at one junction end, which may reflect a read error. The chain couples TRBV7-9 to TRBJ1-1; D remains unclear. The length of the CDR3 is 12 residues. The germline gives CDR1 SEHNR, CDR2 FQNEAQ (reference sequence). The CDR3 DNA sequence: TGTTCCAGCAGCCGAGGAGGCCGGGAAGCTTTCTTT. Translated, it gives CSSSRGGREAFF.

The chain carries TRBV4-1 and TRBJ2-7, with D possibly matching TRBD1 (6 bases). The CDR3 sequence is 19 residues long. V shed 1 base and J shed 0 bases, with 22 bases lying between them. Germline V gene sequence: CDR1 MGHRA, CDR2 YSYEKL. The CDR3 loop reads CASSQAGVRLRGISYEQYF. Here the CDR3 DNA reads TGCGCCAGCAGCCAAGCCGGGGTTAGATTGAGGGGGATCTCCTACGAGCAGTACTTC.

This clone was detected a few times. An end of the junction does not agree with germline; a read error may underlie this. The rearrangement joins TRBV5-1 to TRBJ1-5; D uncertain. The CDR3 is 13 residues long. In germline, CDR1 is SGHRS, CDR2 YFSETQ. CDR3 in amino acids: CASSLTSSTPQHF. The CDR3 DNA follows: TGTGCCAGCAGCTTAACGAGCTCTACTCCCCAGCATTTT. The whole variable domain, remainder taken from reference TRBV5-1 and TRBJ1-5, is KAGVTQTPRYLIKTRGQQVTLSCSPISGHRSVSWYQQTPGQGLQFLFEYFSETQRNKGNFPGRFSGRQFSNSRSEMNVSTLELGDSALYLCASSLTSSTPQHFGDGTRLSIL.

V is TRBV10-2 and J is TRBJ1-5; D call uncertain. The CDR3 covers 16 residues. V gave up 3 bases and J gave up 6 bases, with 18 bases separating them. Per germline, CDR1 WSHSY and CDR2 SAAADI. In nucleotides, the CDR3 is TGCGCCAGCAGTGATCTGGTCGGGGTAGGGAGTCAGCCCCAGCATTTT. Amino acids: CASSDLVGVGSQPQHF.

The genes are TRBV9 and TRBJ2-7; 7 positions agree with TRBD2. CDR1 SGDLS and CDR2 YYNGEE come from the germline V gene. Trimming at V came to 4 bases and at J to 4 bases, leaving 8 bases not matched to a gene. CDR3 size: 14 residues. CDR3 sequence reads: CASSSPGLPYEQYF. The CDR3 DNA sequence: TGTGCCAGCAGCTCCCCGGGACTACCGTACGAGCAGTACTTC.

This clone was picked up a small number of times. V usage is TRBV7-8 and J usage is TRBJ2-1; 7 positions agree with TRBD2. Germline V CDR1 and CDR2: SGHVS, FQNEAQ. CDR3 length equals 16 residues. Trimming took 1 base from V and 2 from J; bases not matched to a gene: 5. The CDR3 region has the DNA TGTGCCAGCAGCTTAGGATCGCGGGAGACCTACAATGAGCAGTTCTTC. Encoded protein: CASSLGSRETYNEQFF.

This clone turned up a few times. V gene TRBV30 combines with J gene TRBJ1-5, with a possible D match to TRBD1 (5 bases). This CDR3 region has 13 residues. Per germline, CDR1 GTSNPN and CDR2 SVGIG (reference sequence). With 3 bases removed from V and 7 bases from J, the gap between germline ends came to 13 bases. CDR3 nucleotides: TGTGCCTGGAGGGCGGGGGGTGACCAGCCCCAGCATTTT. Its translation: CAWRAGGDQPQHF.

This chain links TRBV11-2 with TRBJ2-3; D call uncertain. The CDR3 totals 11 residues. CDR1 is SGHAT, CDR2 FQNNGV, per germline. Deletions cut 8 bases from V and 6 bases from J, with 9 bases between. The DNA for the CDR3 is TGTGCCAGCGCGATAGAGGATACGCAGTATTTT. Its translation: CASAIEDTQYF.

CDR3: CASSGQDRGTGELFF. DNA for the CDR3: TGTGCCAGCAGCGGCCAGGACAGGGGCACCGGGGAGCTGTTTTTT. The J gene is TRBJ2-2, the V gene TRBV9, with 9 bases lining up with TRBD1. J lost 4 bases, V lost 3 bases, and 4 bases had no gene match. This CDR3 contains 15 residues. Germline assignment: CDR1 SGDLS and CDR2 YYNGEE.

The chain recombines TRBV29-1 with TRBJ2-5; 10 bases match TRBD1. This CDR3 region has 16 residues. Looked up from germline, CDR1 is SQVTM and CDR2 is ANQGSEA. The V and J ends lost 5 bases and 7 bases, in that order; junction bases with no gene match: 16. The CDR3 spells CSVRQGASGFWGTQYF. DNA of the CDR3: TGCAGCGTTAGACAGGGGGCTTCAGGCTTTTGGGGGACCCAGTACTTC.

The CDR3 spells CASSPRQGSYEQYF. The CDR3 DNA is TGCGCCAGCAGCCCCAGACAGGGGTCCTACGAGCAGTACTTC. The V gene is TRBV4-1, the J gene TRBJ2-7, with 8 bases lining up with TRBD1. Trimming at V came to 4 bases and at J to 1 base, leaving 3 bases not matched to a gene. The CDR3 contains 14 residues. Germline V gives CDR1 MGHRA, CDR2 YSYEKL.

The J gene is TRBJ2-7, the V gene TRBV21-1; the DNA was not used to check the table's D call, TRBD1. TRBV21-1 is a pseudogene locus. The CDR3 is 16 amino acids. The CDR3 sequence is CASSKEQVPTPYEQYF. Written as DNA, the CDR3 is TGTGCCAGCAGCAAAGAACAGGTCCCAACACCCTACGAGCAGTACTTC.

This chain joins TRBV4-3 and TRBJ2-7, with D perhaps TRBD2 (6 bases). There are 15 residues in the CDR3. Germline CDR1 reads LGHNA; CDR2 reads YSLEER. V gave up 2 bases and J gave up 4 bases, with 15 bases separating them. The CDR3 nucleotides are TGCGCCAGCAGCCAACAGCGGAGGGCGGGGTACGAGCAGTACTTC. It codes for CASSQQRRAGYEQYF.

This clone was found once. V and J are TRBV5-1 and TRBJ2-5, with 14 bases identical to TRBD2. Germline CDR1 SGHRS, CDR2 YFSETQ. The trim removed 1 base at V and 4 bases at J, leaving 6 bases unmatched. The length of the CDR3 is 17 residues. This CDR3 reads CASSLLAGTSGRETQYF. The DNA for the CDR3 is TGCGCCAGCAGCTTGTTGGCCGGGACTAGCGGGAGAGAGACCCAGTACTTC. Full variable domain (rest looked up from reference TRBV5-1 and TRBJ2-5): KAGVTQTPRYLIKTRGQQVTLSCSPISGHRSVSWYQQTPGQGLQFLFEYFSETQRNKGNFPGRFSGRQFSNSRSEMNVSTLELGDSALYLCASSLLAGTSGRETQYFGPGTRLLVL.

This sequence joins TRBV28 and TRBJ2-5, with D possibly TRBD1 on 5 matching bases. Germline assignment: CDR1 MDHEN and CDR2 SYDVKM. CDR3 size: 15 residues. Trimming shortened V by 2 bases and J by 0 bases, and 10 bases separated the two germline ends. Written as DNA, the CDR3 is TGTGCCAGCAGTTTACTGACAGCTGACCAAGAGACCCAGTACTTC. This gives the protein CASSLLTADQETQYF.

The V gene is TRBV5-4, the J gene TRBJ2-1; 8 positions agree with TRBD2. In germline, CDR1 is SGHNT, CDR2 YYREEE (reference sequence). The CDR3 runs to 14 residues. V gave up 1 base and J gave up 9 bases; unmatched junction bases: 6. The CDR3 here is CASSLSGRVIEQFF. The DNA of the CDR3 is TGTGCCAGCAGCTTGAGCGGGAGAGTTATTGAGCAGTTCTTC.

This clone was seen a few times. The V and J genes are TRBV12-5 and TRBJ2-7; the D gene is possibly TRBD1 (5 bases). This CDR3 has 14 amino acids. The ends were cut back, 0 bases at V and 4 bases at J, with 10 bases in the middle. CDR1 is LGHNT and CDR2 is FRNRAP in the germline V gene. CDR3 sequence reads: CASGLVGHRYEQYF. DNA of the CDR3: TGTGCTAGTGGTTTGGTCGGGCACAGGTACGAGCAGTACTTC.

The J gene is TRBJ2-7, the V gene TRBV15; D gene ambiguous. Trimming took 4 bases from V and 7 from J, leaving 14 bases between them. CDR1 LNHNV and CDR2 YYDKDF come from the germline V gene (reference sequence). The length of the CDR3 is 13 residues. This CDR3 reads CATSIQALGEQYF. CDR3 DNA sequence: TGTGCCACCAGCATTCAGGCCCTTGGAGAGCAGTACTTC.

The CDR3 region is CASSVDRGHGYTF. CDR3 bases: TGTGCCAGCAGCGTGGACAGGGGGCATGGCTACACCTTC. The chain joins TRBV7-9 to TRBJ1-2, with 11 bases fitting TRBD1. The germline V gene has CDR1 SEHNR and CDR2 FQNEAQ (reference sequence). The CDR3 is 13 residues long. V shed 5 bases, J shed 6 bases, and the junction held 2 bases outside the gene matches.

The chain couples TRBV15 to TRBJ2-3; D is uncertain. CDR3 length: 18 residues. In germline, CDR1 is LNHNV, CDR2 YYDKDF (reference sequence). Trimming left V 1 base short and J 2 bases short, with 19 bases between. As DNA, the CDR3 is TGTGCCACCAGCAGAGGTCGTAAATTGTCTGGAGACACAGATACGCAGTATTTT. Encoded protein: CATSRGRKLSGDTDTQYF.

The gene calls are TRBV5-1 and TRBJ1-3; the D is unclear. Deletions cut 7 bases from V and 0 bases from J, with 11 bases between. The CDR3 covers 14 residues. Germline V gene data show CDR1 as SGHRS and CDR2 as YFSETQ. Here the CDR3 reads CASSREGSGNTIYF. For the CDR3, the DNA is TGCGCCAGCTCCCGGGAGGGCTCTGGAAACACCATATATTTT.

The chain joins TRBV7-3 to TRBJ1-1; D is possibly TRBD1 (6 bases). Per germline, CDR1 SGHTA and CDR2 FQGTGA. The CDR3 runs to 14 residues. Trimming shortened V by 5 bases and J by 0 bases, and 10 bases separated the two germline ends. The CDR3 nucleotides read TGTGCCAGCAGCCCCGGACAGCTGAACACTGAAGCTTTCTTT. Translation gives CASSPGQLNTEAFF.

The chain couples TRBV7-2 to TRBJ2-5, with 8 positions matching TRBD2. Germline V gene data show CDR1 as SGHTA and CDR2 as FQGNSA. The ends lost 5 bases at V and 0 bases at J; junction bases unmatched: 5. This CDR3 spans 15 amino acids. CDR3 nucleotides: TGTGCCAGCAGCAGAGGACTAGCCTACCAAGAGACCCAGTACTTC. Translated: CASSRGLAYQETQYF.

This clone was detected only a few times. The rearrangement uses TRBV5-8 and TRBJ2-5; the D gene is possibly TRBD1 (5 bases). The J call may not be correct, given that the DNA end is closer to TRBJ2-7. Germline CDR1 is SGHTS and CDR2 is YDEGEE. The length of the CDR3 is 16 residues. DNA for the CDR3: TGTGCCAGCAGCCTCTTTTTTGGGGCGAGCTCCTACGAGCAGTACTTC. It specifies CASSLFFGASSYEQYF.

In this sample, this clone turned up a few times. This chain uses TRBV2 with TRBJ2-5; 9 nucleotides agree with TRBD2. CDR1 is SNHLY, CDR2 FYNNEI, per germline. The ends lost 2 bases at V and 6 bases at J; junction bases unmatched: 7. The CDR3 consists of 15 residues. CDR3 protein: CASSEKAGGRQTQYF. As DNA, the CDR3 is TGTGCCAGCAGTGAAAAGGCGGGAGGGCGGCAGACCCAGTACTTC.

The V and J genes are TRBV4-1 and TRBJ2-7; possibly TRBD2 for D (7 bases). Trimming stripped 3 bases from V and 6 bases from J, with 21 bases between. Germline CDR1 and CDR2: MGHRA and YSYEKL. The CDR3 runs 16 residues. Written as DNA, the CDR3 is TGCGCCAGCAGCCATCCCCTAGGGGGAGGGCCGGGCGAGCAGTACTTC. Translated: CASSHPLGGGPGEQYF.